This TCR beta chain was recorded in a study of technical replicates of blood from several donors. In germline, CDR1 is LNHDA, CDR2 SQIVND (reference sequence). The CDR3 totals 15 residues. V lost 4 bases and J 6 bases, leaving 15 bases between the germline ends. Assay: immunoSEQ multiplex PCR; the TCRdb copy retains only in-frame clones and omits some. The table includes 75,000 to 90,000 clones, around nine tenths detected once. This clonotype was obtained from a human donor in good health. The J gene is TRBJ1-4, the V gene TRBV19; maybe TRBD1 (6 bases). The sequenced sample was T cells isolated from PBMCs. Here the CDR3 reads CASSKGWTEDEKLFF. CDR3 in DNA: TGTGCCAGTAGTAAAGGGTGGACAGAGGATGAAAAACTGTTTTTT. Full variable domain (rest looked up from reference TRBV19 and TRBJ1-4): DGGITQSPKYLFRKEGQNVTLSCEQNLNHDAMYWYRQDPGQGLRLIYYSQIVNDFQKGDIAEGYSVSREKKESFPLTVTSAQKNPTAFYLCASSKGWTEDEKLFFGSGTQLSVL.